These 21 T cell receptor beta chains were sequenced from one sample in a study of circulating tumor DNA in untreated peripheral T-cell lymphoma. Sequencing was performed with immunoSEQ multiplex PCR; in TCRdb, only in-frame clones are kept and a portion is missing. The table lists fewer than 7,500 clones, roughly 80% of them singletons, with 25% to 35% in the top ten. The sample comprised tumor tissue. The receptor set was obtained from a human donor with peripheral T-cell lymphoma.

This clone appeared once. CDR3 in DNA: TGTGCCAGTAGCCGGAGGGATGCCTATGGCTACACCTTC. Translation: CASSRRDAYGYTF. V usage is TRBV19 and J usage is TRBJ1-2; the D is unclear. This CDR3 region has 13 residues. Germline V gene data show CDR1 as LNHDA and CDR2 as SQIVND (reference sequence). V lost 6 bases and J lost 4, with 12 bases in between. Variable domain in full (rest from reference TRBV19 and TRBJ1-2): DGGITQSPKYLFRKEGQNVTLSCEQNLNHDAMYWYRQDPGQGLRLIYYSQIVNDFQKGDIAEGYSVSREKKESFPLTVTSAQKNPTAFYLCASSRRDAYGYTFGSGTRLTVV.

The genes are TRBV6-1 and TRBJ1-6, with D unclear. CDR3 length: 14 amino acids. Deletions cut 0 bases from V and 13 bases from J, with 13 bases between. Germline values: CDR1 MNHNS, CDR2 SASEGT. CDR3 region: CASSEASLGSPLHF. In nucleotides, the CDR3 is TGTGCCAGCAGTGAAGCTAGTCTGGGATCGCCCCTCCACTTT.

The V gene is TRBV19, the J gene TRBJ2-7; D not resolved. Germline CDR1 LNHDA, CDR2 SQIVND (reference sequence). This CDR3 contains 13 residues. With 5 bases removed from V and 6 bases from J, the gap between germline ends came to 14 bases. CDR3 in amino acids: CASSADIFREQYF. CDR3 nucleotide sequence: TGTGCCAGTAGTGCAGACATATTCCGCGAGCAGTACTTC.

The genes are TRBV9 and TRBJ2-7; possible D gene TRBD1, 5 bases. CDR1 SGDLS and CDR2 YYNGEE come from the germline V gene. V gave up 0 bases and J gave up 0 bases, with 10 bases separating them. The CDR3 runs to 15 residues. Here the CDR3 DNA reads TGTGCCAGCAGCGTAGGGTGGGGCAGCTCCTACGAGCAGTACTTC. It yields the protein CASSVGWGSSYEQYF.

V is TRBV5-4 and J is TRBJ2-1, with TRBD1 matching 7 bases. V lost 9 bases, J lost 8 bases, and 11 bases stayed unmatched. The CDR3 is 13 amino acids. Germline CDR1 is SGHNT and CDR2 is YYREEE (reference sequence). CDR3 in amino acids: CATRETGNHEQFF. The DNA of the CDR3 is TGTGCCACCAGGGAGACAGGGAACCATGAGCAGTTCTTC. The variable domain in full, completed from reference TRBV5-4 and TRBJ2-1, reads ETGVTQSPTHLIKTRGQQVTLRCSSQSGHNTVSWYQQALGQGPQFIFQYYREEENGRGNFPPRFSGLQFPNYSSELNVNALELDDSALYLCATRETGNHEQFFGPGTRLTVL.

CDR3 nucleotide sequence: TGCGCCAGCAGCCAAGATTATGCAGGGATGAGTGGCTACACCTTC. Its translation is CASSQDYAGMSGYTF. This rearrangement joins TRBV4-1 to TRBJ1-2, with a possible D match to TRBD1 (5 bases). CDR3 length: 15 amino acids. Deletions cut 0 bases from V and 7 bases from J, with 15 bases between. Germline V gene data show CDR1 as MGHRA and CDR2 as YSYEKL.

The V gene is TRBV19, the J gene TRBJ1-2; the D is unclear. Looked up from germline, CDR1 is LNHDA and CDR2 is SQIVND (reference sequence). Trimming left V 7 bases short and J 0 bases short, with 24 bases between. The CDR3 spans 18 residues. As DNA, the CDR3 is TGTGCCAGTAAGTTTATTTCTGGCAGTGGGAACTCTAACTATGGCTACACCTTC. This sequence encodes CASKFISGSGNSNYGYTF.

The chain carries TRBV19 and TRBJ2-1, with D tentatively TRBD1 (5 bases). CDR1 and CDR2 (germline): LNHDA, SQIVND (reference sequence). Between the trimmed V and J ends, which lost 11 bases and 7 bases, there was a span of 21 bases. The CDR3 totals 14 residues. CDR3 residues: CASVKGSLGNEQFF. The CDR3, as DNA: TGTGCCTCAGTAAAGGGGTCCTTGGGGAATGAGCAGTTCTTC.

This chain joins TRBV11-3 and TRBJ2-7; no definite D call. CDR3 length: 15 amino acids. V was clipped by 5 bases and J by 2 bases, with 16 bases between them. Germline CDR1 SGHNT, CDR2 YENEEA. The CDR3 DNA reads as TGTGCCAGCAGCCGACGAAGCCTCCTTACCTACGAGCAGTACTTC. It yields the protein CASSRRSLLTYEQYF.

The chain has TRBV18 and TRBJ2-1; TRBD1 matches at 8 bases. With V trimmed by 1 base and J by 6 bases, 5 bases remained unmatched. The CDR3 has 15 residues. Germline-derived CDR1 and CDR2 are KGHSH and LQKENI. CDR3 sequence reads: CASSPLGRGPNEQFF. CDR3 DNA: TGTGCCAGCTCACCACTGGGCAGGGGGCCCAATGAGCAGTTCTTC.

The chain uses TRBV6-1 and TRBJ1-1; D might be TRBD1 (5 bases). V lost 1 base to trimming and J lost 0 bases, with 9 bases between them. This CDR3 region has 15 residues. Per germline, CDR1 MNHNS and CDR2 SASEGT. The CDR3 DNA follows: TGTGCCAGCAGTGAAGGGCGGGGCCTGAACACTGAAGCTTTCTTT. This translates into CASSEGRGLNTEAFF.

Details on this clone: At one end, the junction sequence differs from germline, possibly due to a read error. The CDR3 DNA sequence: TGCGCCAGCAGCTCTAGCGGCGCTACCTCCTACAATGAACAGTTCTTC. It encodes CASSSSGATSYNEQFF. V is TRBV5-1 and J is TRBJ2-1, with 7 bases identical to TRBD2. Germline CDR1 SGHRS, CDR2 YFSETQ. The CDR3 consists of 16 residues.

This clone was detected only a few times. The CDR3 DNA reads as TGTGCCATCAGTGAGTCGAATGCGGGGGGGCCAGGCGAGCAGTACTTC. Amino acids: CAISESNAGGPGEQYF. The chain employs TRBV10-3 and TRBJ2-7; 9 bases map to TRBD2. V gave up 0 bases and J gave up 6 bases; unmatched junction bases: 9. Germline CDR1 ENHRY, CDR2 SYGVKD. The CDR3 runs 16 residues.

V is TRBV25-1 and J is TRBJ1-6; 7 bases agree with TRBD1. The germline CDR1 and CDR2 sequences are MGHDK and SYGVNS. J gave up 10 bases and V 3 bases, and 9 bases lay outside the gene matches. This CDR3 region has 15 residues. Here the CDR3 DNA reads TGTGCCAGCAGTGATCCGACAGGGTTCGGGTCACCCCTCCACTTT. Translating gives CASSDPTGFGSPLHF.

This clone was seen only once. V is TRBV9 and J is TRBJ2-7; TRBD1 matches at 7 bases. CDR3 size: 15 residues. Germline lookup yields CDR1 SGDLS and CDR2 YYNGEE. V lost 0 bases to trimming and J lost 1 base; unmatched junction nucleotides: 4. CDR3 loop: CASSVGGDRSYEQYF. CDR3 DNA sequence: TGTGCCAGCAGCGTAGGAGGGGACAGATCCTACGAGCAGTACTTC.

This chain links TRBV10-3 with TRBJ1-5, with a tentative D call TRBD1 (5 bases). The CDR3 length is 14 residues. Between the trimmed V and J ends, which lost 0 bases and 10 bases, there was a span of 13 bases. CDR1 and CDR2 (germline): ENHRY, SYGVKD. CDR3 protein: CAISESGREGPQHF. In DNA form, the CDR3 reads TGTGCCATCAGTGAGTCCGGCAGGGAAGGACCCCAGCATTTT.

The V and J genes are TRBV6-8 and TRBJ1-5, with 7 bases that match TRBD1. The V gene end was trimmed by 5 bases and the J gene end by 4 bases; junction bases not matched to a gene: 8. The CDR3 loop spans 15 amino acids. Germline V gene lookup returns CDR1 MNHGY and CDR2 SAAAGT. CDR3 nucleotides: TGTGCCAGCAGTCTCCGGACAGGCCAGAATCAGCCCCAGCATTTT. Amino acids: CASSLRTGQNQPQHF.

CDR3 sequence (DNA): TGTGCCAGCTCACCGGACAGGGGCAACTATGGCTACACCTTC. Translating gives CASSPDRGNYGYTF. The chain carries TRBV18 and TRBJ1-2; 9 positions match TRBD1. Trimming at V came to 3 bases and at J to 2 bases, leaving 1 base not matched to a gene. The CDR3 covers 14 residues. CDR1 KGHSH and CDR2 LQKENI come from the germline V gene.

The J gene is TRBJ2-7, the V gene TRBV6-4, with TRBD1 matching 9 bases. Germline CDR1 reads MRHNA; CDR2 reads SNTAGT. With V trimmed by 10 bases and J by 4 bases, 2 bases remained unmatched. The CDR3 has 11 amino acids. CDR3 sequence reads: CAIQGAYEQYF. The CDR3 bases are TGTGCCATACAGGGGGCTTACGAGCAGTACTTC.

The V and J genes are TRBV28 and TRBJ1-4, with D possibly TRBD1 on 6 matching bases. V was shortened by 6 bases and J by 4 bases, with 12 bases between the two germline ends. The length of the CDR3 is 14 residues. CDR1 MDHEN and CDR2 SYDVKM come from the germline V gene. This CDR3 reads CASRDRTHNEKLFF. The CDR3 bases are TGTGCCAGCAGAGACAGGACACATAATGAAAAACTGTTTTTT.

The chain uses TRBV29-1 and TRBJ2-7; D gene unclear. V lost 4 bases to trimming and J lost 0 bases, with 10 bases between them. Germline V lookup: CDR1 SQVTM, CDR2 ANQGSEA. This CDR3 has 13 residues. The CDR3 here is CSVVVHYSYEQYF. In DNA, the CDR3 is TGCAGCGTTGTGGTACACTACTCCTACGAGCAGTACTTC.